The clone carrying this TCR beta chain ranks as medium-sized. These data originate in a study of blood T cell repertoires in COVID-19. How the authors handled the data: For nucleated cells, counts were estimated from reference gene primer amplification. Libraries were prepared by immunoSEQ multiplex PCR; TCRdb keeps only in-frame clonotypes and omits some of them. V and J calls and clone size follow that table, whereas D and trimming were derived from the DNA. In the table there are tens of thousands of clones, over 90% of which are singletons. The V gene's germline CDR1 is PRHDT and CDR2 FYEKMQ (reference sequence). V lost 4 bases, J lost 2 bases, and 15 bases lay in between. The CDR3 totals 15 residues.

The specimen was peripheral blood. The chain joins TRBV13 to TRBJ2-7; a possible D gene is TRBD2 (6 bases). This receptor was obtained from a man aged 50-59 years with active COVID-19. CDR3 sequence (DNA): TGTGCCAGCAGCTCCCCCCGGGAGCATACCTACGAGCAGTACTTC. This encodes CASSSPREHTYEQYF.